The clone carrying this T cell receptor (beta chain) was picked up a small number of times. Its matching antigen is unknown. Germline V lookup: CDR1 MDHEN, CDR2 SYDVKM. V was shortened by 5 bases and J by 8 bases, with 6 bases between the two germline ends. CDR3 length: 11 amino acids. General study results and limits: Larger-cohort validation covered only one TCR beta V-J rearrangement. Tumor Tregs overlapped most with tumor, then blood, naive CD4+ cells.

TCRdb reanalysed the 5' RACE reads using MiXCR and keeps one entry per CDR3 protein. The sample lists tens of thousands of distinct CDR3 sequences, approximately 30% seen once, with around 3.5% in the top ten. This clonotype originated in a female donor with breast cancer. Sequencing input: naive CD4+ T cells sorted from a lymph node. This sample's subset: naive CD4+ T cells, CD4+CD45RA+CD25-. This chain connects TRBV28 to TRBJ1-4; D not certain. CDR3: CASSPREKLFF. The CDR3 DNA reads TGTGCCAGCAGTCCGCGGGAAAAACTGTTTTTT.